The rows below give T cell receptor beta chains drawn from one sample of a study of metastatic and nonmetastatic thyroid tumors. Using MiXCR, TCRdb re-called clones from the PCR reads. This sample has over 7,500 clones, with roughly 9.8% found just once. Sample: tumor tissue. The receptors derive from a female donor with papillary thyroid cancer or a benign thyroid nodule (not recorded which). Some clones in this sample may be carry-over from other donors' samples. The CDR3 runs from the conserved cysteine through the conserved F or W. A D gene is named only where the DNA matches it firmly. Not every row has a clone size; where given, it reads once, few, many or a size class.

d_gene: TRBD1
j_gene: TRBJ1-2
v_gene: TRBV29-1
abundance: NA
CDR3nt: TGCAACGTCGAAAAGGGGACAGGGGAGCCCTATGACTACACCTTC
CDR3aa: CNVEKGTGEPYDYTF

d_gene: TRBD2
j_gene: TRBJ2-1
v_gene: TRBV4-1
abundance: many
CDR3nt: TGCGCCAGCAGCCAAGAGGGAGCGGGAGGGAATGAGCAGTTCTTC
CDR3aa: CASSQEGAGGNEQFF

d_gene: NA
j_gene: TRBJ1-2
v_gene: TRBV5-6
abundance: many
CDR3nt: TGTGCCAGCAGCTTGGGGCAGGGCGGTGGCTACACCTTC
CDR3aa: CASSLGQGGGYTF

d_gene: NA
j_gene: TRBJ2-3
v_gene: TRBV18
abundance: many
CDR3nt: TGTGCCAGCTCACCAGTAGATAGGAGAACCGATACGCAGTATTTT
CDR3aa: CASSPVDRRTDTQYF

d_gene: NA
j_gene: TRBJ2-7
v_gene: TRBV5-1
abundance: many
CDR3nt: TGCGCCAGCAGCTTGAGGGGCGAGCAGTACTTC
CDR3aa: CASSLRGEQYF

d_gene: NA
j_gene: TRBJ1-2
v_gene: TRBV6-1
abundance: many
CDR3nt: TGTGCCAGCAGGCCGAACAGGGCGGGCGGCTACACCTTC
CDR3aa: CASRPNRAGGYTF

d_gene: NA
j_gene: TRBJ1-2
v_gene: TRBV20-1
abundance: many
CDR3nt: TGCAGTGCTAGGGGGGTTCACTATGGCTACACCTTC
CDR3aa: CSARGVHYGYTF

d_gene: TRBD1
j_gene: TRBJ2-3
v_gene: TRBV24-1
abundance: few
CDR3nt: TGTGCCACCAGTGAAACCGGGACAGAAGATACGCAGTATTTT
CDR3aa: CATSETGTEDTQYF

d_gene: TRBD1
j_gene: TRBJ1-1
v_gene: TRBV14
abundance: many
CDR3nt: TGTGCCAGCAGCCCATGGACAGGGAACACTGAAGCTTTCTTT
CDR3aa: CASSPWTGNTEAFF

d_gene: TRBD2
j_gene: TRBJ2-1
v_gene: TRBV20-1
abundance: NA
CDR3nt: TGCAGTGCTCAAGCGGGAGGGCCATACAATGAGCAGTTCTTC
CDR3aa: CSAQAGGPYNEQFF

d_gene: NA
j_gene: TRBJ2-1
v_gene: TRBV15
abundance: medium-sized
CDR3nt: TGTGCCACCAGCAGAAGTGCCTACAATGAGCAGTTCTTC
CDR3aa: CATSRSAYNEQFF

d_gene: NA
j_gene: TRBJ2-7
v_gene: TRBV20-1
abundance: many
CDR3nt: TGCAGTGCTAGAGGTGGGCTTTCCTACGAGCAGTACTTC
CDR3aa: CSARGGLSYEQYF

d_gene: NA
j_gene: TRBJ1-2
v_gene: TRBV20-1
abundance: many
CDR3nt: TGCAGTGGTATATACAGGGAGGGAGGCTACACCTTC
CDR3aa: CSGIYREGGYTF

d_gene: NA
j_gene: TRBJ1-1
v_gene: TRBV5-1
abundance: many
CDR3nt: TGCGCCAGCAGCCTGGGGGCCCAGAGGGCTGAAGCTTTCTTT
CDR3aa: CASSLGAQRAEAFF

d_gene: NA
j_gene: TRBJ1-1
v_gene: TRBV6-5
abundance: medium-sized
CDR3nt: TGTGCCAGCAGTACTCGACAGACTAATGAAGCTTTCTTT
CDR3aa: CASSTRQTNEAFF

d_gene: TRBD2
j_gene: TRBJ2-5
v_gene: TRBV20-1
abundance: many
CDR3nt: TGCAGTGCTAGAGATTGGAGACTAGCGGGGGGATCAACGGACCCAGAGACCCAGTACTTC
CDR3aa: CSARDWRLAGGSTDPETQYF

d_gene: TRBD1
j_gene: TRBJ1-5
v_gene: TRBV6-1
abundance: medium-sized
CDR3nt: TGTGCCAGCAGTGAAGCGCTTCTGGGACAGCCCTATAGCAATCAGCCCCAGCATTTT
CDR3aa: CASSEALLGQPYSNQPQHF

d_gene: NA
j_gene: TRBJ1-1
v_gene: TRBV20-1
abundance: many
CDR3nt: TGCAGTGCTAGTTTGTTAGGGTGGGAAGCTTTCTTT
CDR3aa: CSASLLGWEAFF

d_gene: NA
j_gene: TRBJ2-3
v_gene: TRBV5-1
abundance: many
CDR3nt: TGCGCCAGCAGTTCTACGATGGGAGATACGCAGTATTTT
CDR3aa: CASSSTMGDTQYF

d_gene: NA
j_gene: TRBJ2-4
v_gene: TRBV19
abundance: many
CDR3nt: TGTGCCAGTAGTATAGAACCGGCAAGCTCCGCCGCAGCCAAAAACATTCAGTACTTC
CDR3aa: CASSIEPASSAAAKNIQYF

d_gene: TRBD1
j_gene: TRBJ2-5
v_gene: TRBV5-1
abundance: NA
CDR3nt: TGCGCCAGCAGCTCGGGCCAAGCGGCAGGGGGTCGATATACCCAGTACTTC
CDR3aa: CASSSGQAAGGRYTQYF

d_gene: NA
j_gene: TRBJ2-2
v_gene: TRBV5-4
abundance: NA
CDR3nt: TGTGCCAGCAGCTTGGGGGGTAGCGTGGAATCCGGGGAGCTGTTTTTT
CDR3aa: CASSLGGSVESGELFF

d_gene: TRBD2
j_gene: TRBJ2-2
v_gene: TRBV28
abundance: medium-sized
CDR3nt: TGTGCCAGCACCCGCGGGGGGCAGTTCGGCGGGGAGCTGTTTTTT
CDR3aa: CASTRGGQFGGELFF

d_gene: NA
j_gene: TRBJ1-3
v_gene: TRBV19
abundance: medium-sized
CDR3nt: TGTGCCAGTAGTATAGACGGGGGCTCGTCTGGAAACACCATATATTTT
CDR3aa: CASSIDGGSSGNTIYF

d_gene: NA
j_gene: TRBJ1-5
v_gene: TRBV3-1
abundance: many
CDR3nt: TGTGCCAGCAGCCACAACTACAGAAATCAGCCCCAGCATTTT
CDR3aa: CASSHNYRNQPQHF

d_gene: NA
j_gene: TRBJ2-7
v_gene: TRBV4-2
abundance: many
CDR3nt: TGTGCCAGCCGGAAGGGGTCGAACGCCTACGAGCAGTACTTC
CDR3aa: CASRKGSNAYEQYF

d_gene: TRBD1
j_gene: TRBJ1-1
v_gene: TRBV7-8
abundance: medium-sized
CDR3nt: TGTGCCAGCAGCTTTCTAGACAGGGGGGTAAATGCTTTCTTT
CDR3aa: CASSFLDRGVNAFF

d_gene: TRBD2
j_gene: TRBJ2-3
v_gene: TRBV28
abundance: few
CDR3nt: TGTGCCAGCAGTAAGCTAGCGGGAGGGGGGACAGATACGCAGTATTTT
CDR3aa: CASSKLAGGGTDTQYF

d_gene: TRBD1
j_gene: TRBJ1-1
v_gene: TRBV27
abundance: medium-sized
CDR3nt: TGTGCCAGCTCCTACAGGGGGCTCACTGAAGCTTTCTTT
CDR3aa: CASSYRGLTEAFF

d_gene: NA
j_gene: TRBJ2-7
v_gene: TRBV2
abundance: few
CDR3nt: TGTGCCAGCCTGGGGGACCCGAGCTCCTACGAGCAGTACTTC
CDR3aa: CASLGDPSSYEQYF

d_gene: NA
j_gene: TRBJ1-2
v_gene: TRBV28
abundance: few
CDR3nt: TGTGCCAGCAGTTGGACCCAGGACCAAAGGGGCTACACCTTC
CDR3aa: CASSWTQDQRGYTF

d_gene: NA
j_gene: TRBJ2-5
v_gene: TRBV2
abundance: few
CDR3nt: TGTGCCAGCAGGGGCGGGGAGACCCAGTACTTC
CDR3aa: CASRGGETQYF